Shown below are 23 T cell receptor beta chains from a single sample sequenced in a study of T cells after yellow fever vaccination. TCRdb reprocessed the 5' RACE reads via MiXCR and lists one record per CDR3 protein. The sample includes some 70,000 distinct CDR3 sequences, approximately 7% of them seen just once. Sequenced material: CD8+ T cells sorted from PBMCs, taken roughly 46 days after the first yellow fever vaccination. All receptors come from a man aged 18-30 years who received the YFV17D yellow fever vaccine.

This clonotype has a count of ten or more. CDR3 sequence reads: CASSYGTLNTQYF. The CDR3 DNA reads TGTGCCAGCAGTTACGGGACTTTGAATACGCAGTATTTT. The chain recombines TRBV6-5 with TRBJ2-3; tentatively, D is TRBD2 (6 bases). Germline CDR1 MNHEY, CDR2 SVGAGI. CDR3 length equals 13 residues. The V end lost 2 bases, the J end lost 7 bases, and 10 bases lay between the germline ends.

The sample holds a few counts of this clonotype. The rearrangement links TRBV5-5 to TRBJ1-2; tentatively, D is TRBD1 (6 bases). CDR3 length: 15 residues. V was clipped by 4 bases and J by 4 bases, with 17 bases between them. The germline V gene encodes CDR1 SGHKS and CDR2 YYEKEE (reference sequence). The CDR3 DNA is TGTGCCAGCAGCCTACTCAGACAGGTCTTCTATGGCTACACCTTC. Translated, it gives CASSLLRQVFYGYTF.

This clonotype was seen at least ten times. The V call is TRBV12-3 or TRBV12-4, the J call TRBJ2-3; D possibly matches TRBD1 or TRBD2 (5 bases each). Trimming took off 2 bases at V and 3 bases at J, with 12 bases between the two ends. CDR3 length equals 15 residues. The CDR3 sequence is CASSLWGIRTDTQYF. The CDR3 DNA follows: TGTGCCAGCAGTTTATGGGGGATTAGGACAGATACGCAGTATTTT.

The CDR3 bases are TGTGCCAGCAACAGACTAGCGGGGGGAAACACCGGGGAGCTGTTTTTT. As protein: CASNRLAGGNTGELFF. The chain recombines TRBV11-2 with TRBJ2-2, with 13 bases that match TRBD2. The CDR3 has 16 residues. J gave up 2 bases and V 7 bases, and 4 bases lay outside the gene matches. Germline loops: CDR1 SGHAT, CDR2 FQNNGV.

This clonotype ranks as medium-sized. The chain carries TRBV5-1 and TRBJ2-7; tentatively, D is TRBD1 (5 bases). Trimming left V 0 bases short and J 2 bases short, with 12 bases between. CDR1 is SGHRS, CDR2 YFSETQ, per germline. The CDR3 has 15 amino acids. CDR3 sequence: CASSLGPGMAYEQYF. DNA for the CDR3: TGCGCCAGCAGCTTGGGTCCAGGGATGGCCTACGAGCAGTACTTC.

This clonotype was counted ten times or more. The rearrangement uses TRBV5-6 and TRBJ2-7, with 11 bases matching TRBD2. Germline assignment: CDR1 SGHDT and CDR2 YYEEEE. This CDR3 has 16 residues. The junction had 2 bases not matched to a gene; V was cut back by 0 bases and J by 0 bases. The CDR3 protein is CASSLASGGYSYEQYV. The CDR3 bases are TGTGCCAGCAGCTTGGCTAGCGGGGGGTACTCCTACGAGCAGTACGTC.

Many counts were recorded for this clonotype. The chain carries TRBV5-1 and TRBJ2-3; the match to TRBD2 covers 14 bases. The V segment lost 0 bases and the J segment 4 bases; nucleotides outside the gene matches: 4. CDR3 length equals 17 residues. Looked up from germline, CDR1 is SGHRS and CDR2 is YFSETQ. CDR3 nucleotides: TGCGCCAGCAGCTTGGAGGGGACTAGCGGGGGCGCAGATACGCAGTATTTT. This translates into CASSLEGTSGGADTQYF.

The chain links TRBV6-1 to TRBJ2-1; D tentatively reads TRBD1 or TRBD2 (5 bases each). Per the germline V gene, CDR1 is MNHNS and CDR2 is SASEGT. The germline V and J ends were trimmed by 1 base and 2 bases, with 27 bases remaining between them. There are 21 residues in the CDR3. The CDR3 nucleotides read TGTGCCAGCAGTGAAGGTTATTCGGGACGGAAGTTCAAGAACGCCTACAATGAGCAGTTCTTC. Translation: CASSEGYSGRKFKNAYNEQFF.

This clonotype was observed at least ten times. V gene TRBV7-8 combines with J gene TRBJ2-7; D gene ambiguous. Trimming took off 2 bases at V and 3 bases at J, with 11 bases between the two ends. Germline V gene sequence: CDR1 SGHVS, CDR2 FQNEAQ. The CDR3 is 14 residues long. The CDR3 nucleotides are TGTGCCAGCAGCTTATACGTCGGAAACTACGAGCAGTACGTC. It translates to CASSLYVGNYEQYV.

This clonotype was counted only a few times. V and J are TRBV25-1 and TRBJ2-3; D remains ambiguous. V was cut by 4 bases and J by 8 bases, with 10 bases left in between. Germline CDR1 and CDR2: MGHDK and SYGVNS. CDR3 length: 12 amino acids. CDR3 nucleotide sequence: TGTGCCAGCAGTGCTAGGTCGAGTACGCAGTATTTT. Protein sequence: CASSARSSTQYF.

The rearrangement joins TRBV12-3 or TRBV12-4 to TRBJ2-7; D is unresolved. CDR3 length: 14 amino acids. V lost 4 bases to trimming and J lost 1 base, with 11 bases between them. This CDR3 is CASSYRHWSYEQYF. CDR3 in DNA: TGTGCCAGCAGTTACCGACACTGGTCCTACGAGCAGTACTTC.

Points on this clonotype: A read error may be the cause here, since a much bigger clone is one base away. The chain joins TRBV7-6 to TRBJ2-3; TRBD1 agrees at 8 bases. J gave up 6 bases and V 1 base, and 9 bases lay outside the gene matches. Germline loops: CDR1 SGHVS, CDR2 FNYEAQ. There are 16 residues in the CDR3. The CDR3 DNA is TGTGCCAGCAGCTTAGTCGTGACAGGGGATCACGATACGCAGTATTTT. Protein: CASSLVVTGDHDTQYF.

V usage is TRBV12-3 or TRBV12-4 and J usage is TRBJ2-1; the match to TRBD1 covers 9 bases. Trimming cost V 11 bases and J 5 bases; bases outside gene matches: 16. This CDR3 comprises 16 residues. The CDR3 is CACCMRYRGQNNEQFF. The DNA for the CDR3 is TGTGCCTGCTGCATGCGCTACAGGGGGCAAAACAATGAGCAGTTCTTC.

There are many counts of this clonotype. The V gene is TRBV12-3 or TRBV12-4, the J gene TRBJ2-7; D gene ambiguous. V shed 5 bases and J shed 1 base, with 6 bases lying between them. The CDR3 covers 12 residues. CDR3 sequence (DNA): TGTGCCAGCAGTCGGAGATCCTACGAGCAGTACTTC. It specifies CASSRRSYEQYF.

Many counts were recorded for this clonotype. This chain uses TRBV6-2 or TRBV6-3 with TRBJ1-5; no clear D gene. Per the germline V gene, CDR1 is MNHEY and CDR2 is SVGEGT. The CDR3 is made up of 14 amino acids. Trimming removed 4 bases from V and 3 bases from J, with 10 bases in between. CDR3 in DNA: TGTGCCAGCAGTTCAGGACGGCCCAATCAGCCCCAGCATTTT. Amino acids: CASSSGRPNQPQHF.

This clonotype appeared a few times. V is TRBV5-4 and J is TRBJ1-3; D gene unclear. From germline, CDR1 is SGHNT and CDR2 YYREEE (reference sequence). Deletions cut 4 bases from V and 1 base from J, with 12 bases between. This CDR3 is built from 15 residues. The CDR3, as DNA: TGTGCCAGCAGCGCGGGGAGGAGTTCTGGAAACACCATATATTTT. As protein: CASSAGRSSGNTIYF.

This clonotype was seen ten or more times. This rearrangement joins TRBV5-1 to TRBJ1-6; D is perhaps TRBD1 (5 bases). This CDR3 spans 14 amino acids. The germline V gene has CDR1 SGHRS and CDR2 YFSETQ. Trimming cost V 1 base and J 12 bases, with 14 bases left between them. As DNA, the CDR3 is TGCGCCAGCAGCTTGAGTGCGGGCAGGGAACCCCTCCACTTT. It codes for CASSLSAGREPLHF.

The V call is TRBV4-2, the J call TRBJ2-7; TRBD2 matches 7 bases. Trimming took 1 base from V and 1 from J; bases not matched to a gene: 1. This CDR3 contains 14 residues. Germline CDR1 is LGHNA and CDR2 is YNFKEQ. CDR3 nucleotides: TGTGCCAGCAGCCAAGTGGGACTATCCTACGAGCAGTACTTC. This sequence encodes CASSQVGLSYEQYF.

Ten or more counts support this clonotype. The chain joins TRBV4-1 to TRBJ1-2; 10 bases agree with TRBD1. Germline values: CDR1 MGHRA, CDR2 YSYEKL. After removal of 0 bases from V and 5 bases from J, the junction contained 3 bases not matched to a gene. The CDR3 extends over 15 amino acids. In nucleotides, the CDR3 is TGCGCCAGCAGCCAAGAAAAGGGACAGGGGTATGGCTACACCTTC. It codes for CASSQEKGQGYGYTF.

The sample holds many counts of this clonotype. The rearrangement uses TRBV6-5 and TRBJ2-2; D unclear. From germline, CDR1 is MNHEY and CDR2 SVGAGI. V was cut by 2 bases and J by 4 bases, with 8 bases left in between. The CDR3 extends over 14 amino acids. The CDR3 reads CASSYGPGTGELFF. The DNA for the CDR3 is TGTGCCAGCAGTTACGGTCCGGGCACCGGGGAGCTGTTTTTT.

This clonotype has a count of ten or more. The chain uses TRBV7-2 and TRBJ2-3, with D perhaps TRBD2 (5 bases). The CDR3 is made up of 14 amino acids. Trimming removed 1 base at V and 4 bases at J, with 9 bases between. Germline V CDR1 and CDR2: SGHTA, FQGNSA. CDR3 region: CASSLGGEADTQYF. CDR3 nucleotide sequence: TGTGCCAGCAGCTTAGGGGGAGAGGCAGATACGCAGTATTTT.

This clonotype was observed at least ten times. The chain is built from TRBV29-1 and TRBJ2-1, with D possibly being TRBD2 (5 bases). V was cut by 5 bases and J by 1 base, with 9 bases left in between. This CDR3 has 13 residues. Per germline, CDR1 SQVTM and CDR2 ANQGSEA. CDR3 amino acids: CSVSGGSYNEQFF. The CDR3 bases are TGCAGCGTTAGCGGAGGATCCTACAATGAGCAGTTCTTC.

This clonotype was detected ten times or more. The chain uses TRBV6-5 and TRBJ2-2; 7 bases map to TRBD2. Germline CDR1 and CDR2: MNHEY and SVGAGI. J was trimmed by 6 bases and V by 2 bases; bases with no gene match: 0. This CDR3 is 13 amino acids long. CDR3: CASSYGGAGELFF. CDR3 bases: TGTGCCAGCAGTTACGGGGGGGCCGGGGAGCTGTTTTTT.